The 32 T cell receptor beta chains given below trace back to one sample, sequenced in a study of beta chain features in type 1 diabetes. Which antigens these TCRs recognize remains unknown. Since all of the isolated RNA was reverse transcribed, expressed TCRB transcripts were what got sequenced. The protocol was immunoSEQ multiplex PCR, while the TCRdb copy is restricted to in-frame clones and leaves out a portion. The sample yields 230,000 or so clones, roughly 16% seen once. Study outcomes and limitations: Shorter TCRB CDR3s, moderately but significantly so, were found in Type 1 diabetes patients in all four CD4+ subsets.

The sequenced material came from naive CD4+ T cells from blood. These receptors were taken from a man younger than 40 with type 1 diabetes.

In its sample, this clone was seen a few times. The V call is TRBV9, the J call TRBJ2-3, with TRBD2 as a possible D gene (5 bases). Germline V CDR1 and CDR2: SGDLS, YYNGEE. With 1 base removed from V and 5 bases from J, the gap between germline ends came to 11 bases. The CDR3 has 14 amino acids. DNA for the CDR3: TGTGCCAGCAGCGTATTAAGCGGACTAGATACGCAGTATTTT. It codes for CASSVLSGLDTQYF.

This chain uses TRBV4-1 with TRBJ2-1, with 7 positions matching TRBD1. V shed 3 bases and J 3 bases; nucleotides not matched to a gene: 8. Germline V gives CDR1 MGHRA, CDR2 YSYEKL. CDR3 length: 16 residues. The CDR3 region is CASSHPGTAYYNEQFF. As DNA, the CDR3 is TGCGCCAGCAGCCACCCCGGGACAGCTTACTACAATGAGCAGTTCTTC.

This chain uses TRBV29-1 with TRBJ2-7; TRBD1 matches at 9 bases. Looked up from germline, CDR1 is SQVTM and CDR2 is ANQGSEA. The CDR3 spans 13 residues. The V and J ends lost 6 bases and 2 bases, in that order; junction bases with no gene match: 5. CDR3 amino acids: CSVGDRGAYEQYF. CDR3 in DNA: TGCAGCGTGGGAGACAGGGGGGCCTACGAGCAGTACTTC.

This clone has a handful of counts. V and J are TRBV4-1 and TRBJ2-3; D is perhaps TRBD1 (6 bases). The CDR3 is 14 amino acids. V lost 6 bases to trimming and J lost 0 bases, with 10 bases between them. Germline loops: CDR1 MGHRA, CDR2 YSYEKL. The CDR3 sequence is CASSGGRSTDTQYF. The DNA of the CDR3 is TGCGCCAGCAGTGGGGGCAGGAGCACAGATACGCAGTATTTT.

There are a few counts of this clone. V is TRBV6-1 and J is TRBJ1-5; weak D call: TRBD1 (5 bases). From germline, CDR1 is MNHNS and CDR2 SASEGT. V gave up 2 bases and J gave up 9 bases, with 17 bases separating them. The CDR3 extends over 15 amino acids. CDR3 in DNA: TGTGCCAGCAGTGAAAGCGGGCAGGGCAGTTTGCCCCAGCATTTT. Protein: CASSESGQGSLPQHF.

This clone was counted a few times. V and J are TRBV7-7 and TRBJ2-1; tentative D call: TRBD2 (5 bases). Trimming pared 5 bases from V and 6 bases from J, leaving 11 bases between. The germline V gene has CDR1 SSHAT and CDR2 FNYEAQ (reference sequence). The CDR3 totals 13 residues. The CDR3 sequence is CASSPGDFNEQFF. The CDR3 nucleotides read TGTGCCAGCAGCCCCGGGGATTTCAATGAGCAGTTCTTC.

In its sample, this clone was seen a few times. The chain is built from TRBV25-1 and TRBJ2-3; tentative D call: TRBD1 (5 bases). Trimming removed 8 bases at V and 2 bases at J, with 11 bases between. Germline lookup yields CDR1 MGHDK and CDR2 SYGVNS. The CDR3 extends over 13 amino acids. The CDR3 here is CASGHSSTDTQYF. The CDR3 DNA reads as TGTGCCAGCGGACACAGCTCCACAGATACGCAGTATTTT.

This clone was counted between two and nine times. The V gene is TRBV5-6, the J gene TRBJ1-1; D remains ambiguous. The CDR3 is made up of 14 amino acids. V was clipped by 3 bases and J by 6 bases, with 15 bases between them. The germline gives CDR1 SGHDT, CDR2 YYEEEE. CDR3 region: CASSSGPERAEAFF. CDR3 DNA sequence: TGTGCCAGCAGCTCCGGGCCGGAGAGGGCTGAAGCTTTCTTT.

V is TRBV9 and J is TRBJ2-5, with D perhaps matching TRBD2 (6 bases). The CDR3 length is 14 residues. In germline, CDR1 is SGDLS, CDR2 YYNGEE. V was pared by 7 bases and J by 7 bases, with 20 bases between. CDR3 loop: CASGPGTLGGTQYF. The CDR3 coding sequence is TGTGCCAGCGGTCCAGGGACTCTAGGCGGGACCCAGTACTTC.

A few counts support this clone. Here the CDR3 DNA reads TGTGCCATCAGTGTCGACAGGTCTGAAGCTTTCTTT. Its protein product is CAISVDRSEAFF. The chain uses TRBV10-3 and TRBJ1-1, with D perhaps TRBD1 (6 bases). This CDR3 has 12 amino acids. V was trimmed by 4 bases and J by 6 bases, leaving 9 bases between them. The germline V gene has CDR1 ENHRY and CDR2 SYGVKD.

The chain combines TRBV29-1 with TRBJ2-1; no clear D gene. This CDR3 is built from 8 residues. Per the germline V gene, CDR1 is SQVTM and CDR2 is ANQGSEA. CDR3 loop: CHTDEQFF. The CDR3 DNA sequence: TGCCATACGGATGAGCAGTTCTTC.

CDR3 residues: CASSQGHSRTGTEQYF. CDR3 sequence (DNA): TGCGCCAGCAGCCAAGGTCATTCTAGGACAGGGACCGAGCAGTACTTC. J is TRBJ2-7 and V is TRBV4-1, with TRBD1 identical over 8 bases. The ends lost 1 base at V and 6 bases at J; junction bases unmatched: 11. This CDR3 region has 16 residues. Germline-derived CDR1 and CDR2 are MGHRA and YSYEKL.

This clone was seen a handful of times. The chain joins TRBV18 to TRBJ2-3; TRBD2 matches at 8 bases. The CDR3 covers 17 residues. Per germline, CDR1 KGHSH and CDR2 LQKENI. Losses at the gene ends were 1 base for V and 8 bases for J; bases not matched to a gene: 14. This CDR3 reads CASSPLCYAGGGCTQYF. The DNA for the CDR3 is TGTGCCAGCTCACCACTATGTTATGCGGGAGGAGGTTGTACGCAGTATTTT.

The chain's CDR3 is CSVAPRDSYEQYF. CDR3 nucleotides: TGCAGCGTTGCTCCCAGGGACTCCTACGAGCAGTACTTC. The V call is TRBV29-1, the J call TRBJ2-5, with D maybe TRBD1 (5 bases). The J call is doubtful: the DNA matches TRBJ2-7 better. This CDR3 region has 13 residues. Germline V gene data show CDR1 as SQVTM and CDR2 as ANQGSEA.

V is TRBV25-1 and J is TRBJ2-7; D gene ambiguous. The germline V gene has CDR1 MGHDK and CDR2 SYGVNS. This CDR3 comprises 14 residues. V lost 3 bases and J lost 0, with 9 bases in between. CDR3 residues: CASSETYYSYEQYF. The CDR3, as DNA: TGTGCCAGCAGTGAGACTTATTACTCCTACGAGCAGTACTTC.

This clone was recorded only once. The genes are TRBV9 and TRBJ1-1; a weak D match, TRBD1 (5 bases). The CDR3 runs to 13 residues. V was cut by 4 bases and J by 4 bases, with 11 bases left in between. Germline V gene data show CDR1 as SGDLS and CDR2 as YYNGEE. CDR3 sequence reads: CASSPIRGTEAFF. DNA of the CDR3: TGTGCCAGCAGCCCCATAAGGGGCACTGAAGCTTTCTTT.

This clone was counted between two and nine times. This chain uses TRBV15 with TRBJ1-1, with D possibly TRBD1 on 5 matching bases. CDR3 length equals 15 residues. CDR1 and CDR2 (germline): LNHNV, YYDKDF (reference sequence). Trimming pared 3 bases from V and 4 bases from J, leaving 15 bases between. CDR3 protein: CATSRSAGRGTEAFF. The CDR3 DNA follows: TGTGCCACCAGCAGGTCCGCAGGGCGCGGCACTGAAGCTTTCTTT.

This clone has just a few counts. The chain joins TRBV19 to TRBJ1-5; TRBD1 aligns across 9 bases. Germline CDR1 reads LNHDA; CDR2 reads SQIVND (reference sequence). The junction had 5 bases not matched to a gene; V was cut back by 6 bases and J by 5 bases. This CDR3 has 14 amino acids. The CDR3 coding sequence is TGTGCCAGTAGCAGGGACAGGGAATATCAGCCCCAGCATTTT. This gives the protein CASSRDREYQPQHF.

The chain joins TRBV7-2 to TRBJ2-7; 9 bases are a match to TRBD1. The V gene end was trimmed by 4 bases and the J gene end by 6 bases; junction bases not matched to a gene: 4. The CDR3 extends over 13 amino acids. CDR1 and CDR2 (germline): SGHTA, FQGNSA. The CDR3 nucleotides are TGTGCCAGCAGCTCACAGGACAGGGGCGAGCAGTACTTC. The encoded protein is CASSSQDRGEQYF.

This clone occurred a few times. The chain uses TRBV19 and TRBJ2-5; possible D gene TRBD1, 6 bases. Trimming removed 7 bases at V and 3 bases at J, with 15 bases between. The V gene's germline CDR1 is LNHDA and CDR2 SQIVND (reference sequence). CDR3 length: 14 residues. The CDR3 here is CASKRDIGEETQYF. Written as DNA, the CDR3 is TGTGCCAGTAAAAGGGACATCGGTGAAGAGACCCAGTACTTC.

This clone was seen more than once but under ten times. The rearrangement uses TRBV28 and TRBJ2-7; D gene uncertain. The CDR3 totals 17 residues. The V gene's germline CDR1 is MDHEN and CDR2 SYDVKM. Trimming stripped 3 bases from V and 0 bases from J, with 18 bases between. The DNA of the CDR3 is TGTGCCAGCAGTTTCAATATCCCCTCTGTTAGCTCCTACGAGCAGTACTTC. It translates to CASSFNIPSVSSYEQYF.

The rearrangement uses TRBV7-2 and TRBJ2-6, with D unresolved. Germline-derived CDR1 and CDR2 are SGHTA and FQGNSA. The CDR3 totals 14 residues. The germline V and J ends were trimmed by 5 bases and 1 base, with 6 bases remaining between them. The CDR3: CASSHSSGANVLTF. In nucleotides, the CDR3 is TGTGCCAGCAGCCACTCTTCTGGGGCCAACGTCCTGACTTTC.

The chain joins TRBV25-1 to TRBJ2-3; no firm D call. This CDR3 comprises 11 residues. The V and J ends lost 4 bases and 8 bases respectively, with 7 bases between them. Germline V lookup: CDR1 MGHDK, CDR2 SYGVNS. The CDR3 nucleotides are TGTGCCAGCAGTGGGCAAGCTACGCAGTATTTT. Protein product: CASSGQATQYF. The entire variable domain, with the rest obtained from reference TRBV25-1 and TRBJ2-3, is as follows: EADIYQTPRYLVIGTGKKITLECSQTMGHDKMYWYQQDPGMELHLIHYSYGVNSTEKGDLSSESTVSRIRTEHFPLTLESARPSHTSQYLCASSGQATQYFGPGTRLTVL.

This clone was observed a few times. A junction boundary mismatches the germline segment, possibly from a read error. The CDR3 coding sequence is TGTGCCAGCAGCTCCGGACAGGCGGCCCACGAGTTC. This sequence encodes CASSSGQAAHEF. The J gene is TRBJ2-4, the V gene TRBV7-3, with 7 bases aligning to TRBD1. This CDR3 is built from 12 residues. Germline V gives CDR1 SGHTA, CDR2 FQGTGA.

In this sample, this clone turned up a few times. The chain links TRBV30 to TRBJ1-5; D is ambiguous. V was clipped by 3 bases and J by 4 bases, with 16 bases between them. From germline, CDR1 is GTSNPN and CDR2 SVGIG (reference sequence). This CDR3 region has 15 residues. The CDR3 nucleotides are TGTGCCTGGAGAACCGGACCGAACCCGAATCAGCCCCAGCATTTT. It is translated as CAWRTGPNPNQPQHF.

In its sample, this clone was seen a few times. The genes are TRBV30 and TRBJ1-2; TRBD1 is a possible D gene (5 bases). Trimming stripped 8 bases from V and 4 bases from J, with 14 bases between. The germline CDR1 and CDR2 sequences are GTSNPN and SVGIG (reference sequence). The CDR3 has 12 residues. In DNA, the CDR3 is TGTGCCAGATGGGACGGCGTCTATGGCTACACCTTC. This translates into CARWDGVYGYTF. Supplemented by reference TRBV30 and TRBJ1-2, the full variable domain reads SQTIHQWPATLVQPVGSPLSLECTVEGTSNPNLYWYRQAAGRGLQLLFYSVGIGQISSEVPQNLSASRPQDRQFILSSKKLLLSDSGFYLCARWDGVYGYTFGSGTRLTVV.

The chain employs TRBV9 and TRBJ1-4; 8 positions agree with TRBD1. The CDR3 runs 15 residues. CDR1 and CDR2 (germline): SGDLS, YYNGEE. V dropped 3 bases and J dropped 5; count of bases not matched to a gene: 6. CDR3 amino acids: CASSGFDRGNEKLFF. The CDR3 bases are TGTGCCAGCAGCGGATTCGACAGGGGAAATGAAAAACTGTTTTTT.

V usage is TRBV14 and J usage is TRBJ1-1; no firm D call. V was clipped by 1 base and J by 1 base, with 4 bases between them. Germline V gives CDR1 SGHDN, CDR2 FVKESK. The CDR3 contains 13 residues. The CDR3 protein is CASSQGPNTEAFF. In DNA, the CDR3 is TGTGCCAGCAGCCAAGGACCGAACACTGAAGCTTTCTTT. Full variable domain (rest looked up from reference TRBV14 and TRBJ1-1): EAGVTQFPSHSVIEKGQTVTLRCDPISGHDNLYWYRRVMGKEIKFLLHFVKESKQDESGMPNNRFLAERTGGTYSTLKVQPAELEDSGVYFCASSQGPNTEAFFGQGTRLTVV.

This clone was seen a few times. This chain connects TRBV19 to TRBJ2-7; weak D call: TRBD2 (6 bases). Trimming removed 6 bases at V and 0 bases at J, with 12 bases between. Germline CDR1 is LNHDA and CDR2 is SQIVND (reference sequence). The CDR3 is made up of 14 amino acids. DNA for the CDR3: TGTGCCAGTAGCCAGGACTACCCCTCCTACGAGCAGTACTTC. The encoded protein is CASSQDYPSYEQYF.

V usage is TRBV4-1 and J usage is TRBJ2-3; 8 positions agree with TRBD2. Germline V gene sequence: CDR1 MGHRA, CDR2 YSYEKL. CDR3 length: 14 residues. Germline trimming cut 4 bases from V and 5 bases from J; bases unmatched to any gene: 5. CDR3 in DNA: TGCGCCAGCAGCCGGGCGGGAGGTAGAGATACGCAGTATTTT. It is translated as CASSRAGGRDTQYF.

This clone was observed a few times. This CDR3 is CASSPPAGGRYEQYF. CDR3 bases: TGTGCCAGCAGCCCTCCCGCGGGAGGCAGGTACGAGCAGTACTTC. The J gene is TRBJ2-7, the V gene TRBV6-5; 8 nucleotides agree with TRBD2. J lost 4 bases, V lost 6 bases, and 11 bases had no gene match. CDR3 length: 15 residues. Germline loops: CDR1 MNHEY, CDR2 SVGAGI.

This clone was recorded a few times. The V and J genes are TRBV28 and TRBJ2-6; perhaps TRBD2 as D (5 bases). Trimming pared 6 bases from V and 1 base from J, leaving 7 bases between. This CDR3 has 14 amino acids. Looked up from germline, CDR1 is MDHEN and CDR2 is SYDVKM. In nucleotides, the CDR3 is TGTGCCAGCAGGAGGGTATCTGGGGCCAACGTCCTGACTTTC. Translation gives CASRRVSGANVLTF.